The entry below gives a single TCR beta chain sequence along with its context. This specimen comes from a study of blood T cell repertoires in COVID-19. Study background: Samples came from the United States, Italy and Spain, spanning acute and convalescent COVID-19. The analysed material was cDNA or gDNA that came from T cells, B-cell-depleted T cells, or PBMCs.

CDR1 is SGHRS and CDR2 is YFSETQ in the germline V gene. V was pared by 3 bases and J by 8 bases, with 15 bases between. The CDR3 runs to 14 residues. Sequencing was performed with immunoSEQ multiplex PCR; in TCRdb, only in-frame clones are kept and a portion is missing. The sample has about 220,000 clones, 88% seen once; the top ten hold 2.5%. This clonotype was obtained from a woman aged 40 to 50 with acute COVID-19. This chain joins TRBV5-1 and TRBJ1-5, with D hard to call. What was sequenced was PBMCs or T cells enriched from blood (not recorded which). The CDR3 here is CASSSRTDYEPQHF. The CDR3 nucleotides read TGCGCCAGCAGCTCTCGGACCGACTACGAGCCCCAGCATTTT.